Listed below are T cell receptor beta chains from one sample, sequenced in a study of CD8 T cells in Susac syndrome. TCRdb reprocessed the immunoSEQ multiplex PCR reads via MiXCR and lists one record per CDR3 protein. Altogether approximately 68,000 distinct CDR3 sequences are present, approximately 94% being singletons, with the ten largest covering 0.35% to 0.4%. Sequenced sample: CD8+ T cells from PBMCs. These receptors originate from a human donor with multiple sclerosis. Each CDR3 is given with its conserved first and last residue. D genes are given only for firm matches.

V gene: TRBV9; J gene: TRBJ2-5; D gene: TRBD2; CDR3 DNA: TGTGCCAGCAGCGTAGAGTCACTAGCGGGTCAAGAGACCCAGTACTTC; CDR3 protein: CASSVESLAGQETQYF
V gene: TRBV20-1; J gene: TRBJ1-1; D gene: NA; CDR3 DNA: TGCAGTGCTCCGAGTGGGAACACTGAAGCTTTCTTT; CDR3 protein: CSAPSGNTEAFF
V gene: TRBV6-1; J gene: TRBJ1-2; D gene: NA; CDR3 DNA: TGTGCCAGCAGCGATGCGGGTCCTTCTAACTATGGCTACACCTTC; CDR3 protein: CASSDAGPSNYGYTF
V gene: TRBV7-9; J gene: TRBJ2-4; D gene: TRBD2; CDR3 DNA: TGTGCCAGCAGCTCACTAGCGGGAGATGGCAAAAACATTCAGTACTTC; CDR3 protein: CASSSLAGDGKNIQYF
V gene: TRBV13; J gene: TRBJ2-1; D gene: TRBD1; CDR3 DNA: TGTGCCAGCAGCCGCAAGACAGGGGCCTTCTACAATGAGCAGTTCTTC; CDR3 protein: CASSRKTGAFYNEQFF
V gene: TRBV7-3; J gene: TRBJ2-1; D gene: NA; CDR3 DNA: TGTGCCAGCAGCTTAATCGAAAGCTCCTACAATGAGCAGTTCTTC; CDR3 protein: CASSLIESSYNEQFF
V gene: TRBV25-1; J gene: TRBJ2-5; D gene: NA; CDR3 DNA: TGTGCCAGCAGTGAGTACCAAGAGACCCAGTACTTC; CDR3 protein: CASSEYQETQYF
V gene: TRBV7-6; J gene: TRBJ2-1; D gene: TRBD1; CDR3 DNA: TGTGCCAGCAGCCCGCCGGACAGGGAAGGCGATGAGCAGTTCTTC; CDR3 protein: CASSPPDREGDEQFF
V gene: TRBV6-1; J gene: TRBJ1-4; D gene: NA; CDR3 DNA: TGTGCCAGCAGTGATGAAGGGGCAGCGTTTAATGAAAAACTGTTTTTT; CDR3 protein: CASSDEGAAFNEKLFF
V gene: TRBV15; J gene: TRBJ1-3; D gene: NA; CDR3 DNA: TGTGCCACCAGCAGAACCGGAACGGCTGGAAACACCATATATTTT; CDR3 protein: CATSRTGTAGNTIYF
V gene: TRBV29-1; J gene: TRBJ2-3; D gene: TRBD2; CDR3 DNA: TGCAGCGTAGAGACTAGCGGGACGGTTACGCAGTATTTT; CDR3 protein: CSVETSGTVTQYF
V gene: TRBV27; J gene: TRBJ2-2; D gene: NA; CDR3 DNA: TGTGCCAGCAGTTTCCTCGCGAACACCGGGGAGCTGTTTTTT; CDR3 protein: CASSFLANTGELFF
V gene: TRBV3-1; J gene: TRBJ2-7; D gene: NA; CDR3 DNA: TGTGCCAGCAGCCAAGAGGGCCAGCGCTACGAGCAGTACTTC; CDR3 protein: CASSQEGQRYEQYF
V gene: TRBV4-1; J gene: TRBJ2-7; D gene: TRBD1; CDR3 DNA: TGCGCCAGCAGCCAAGTGTGGACAGGGGGCACCTACGAGCAGTACTTC; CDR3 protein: CASSQVWTGGTYEQYF
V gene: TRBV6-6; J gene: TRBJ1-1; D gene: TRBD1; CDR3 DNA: TGTGCCAGCAGTTACTCGGGGACAGCTGAAGCTTTCTTT; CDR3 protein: CASSYSGTAEAFF
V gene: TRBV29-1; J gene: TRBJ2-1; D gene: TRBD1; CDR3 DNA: TGCAGCGTTATGGGACAGGGACACAATGAGCAGTTCTTC; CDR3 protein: CSVMGQGHNEQFF
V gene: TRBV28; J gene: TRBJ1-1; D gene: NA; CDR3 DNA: TGTGCCAGCAGTTTTAGACAGTTCAACACTGAAGCTTTCTTT; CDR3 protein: CASSFRQFNTEAFF